This T cell receptor beta chain was obtained from a study of T cells in Graves' hyperthyroidism and ophthalmopathy. Whole-study results and caveats: The blood repertoire included most of the expanded thyroid clonotypes above 0.001.

TCR beta CDR3 sequences were amplified from RNA transcripts. HTBI primers were employed in a first-round RT-PCR of the TCR CDR3. TCRdb processed the multiplex PCR reads anew with MiXCR; each CDR3 protein has one entry. The sample contains some 370,000 distinct CDR3 sequences, about 18% of which appear only once. This clonotype was observed many times. The antigen remains undetermined. The CDR3 loop spans 14 amino acids. Trimming stripped 5 bases from V and 8 bases from J, with 18 bases between. Per the germline V gene, CDR1 is SEHNR and CDR2 is FQNEAQ (reference sequence). Sampled blood dates from first hyperthyroidism diagnosis, and it precedes any ophthalmopathy symptoms.

The sequence derives from a woman aged 25 to 45 with Graves' hyperthyroidism that later progressed to Graves' ophthalmopathy. J is TRBJ1-2 and V is TRBV7-9, with D perhaps matching TRBD1 (5 bases). The specimen sequenced was blood. CDR3: CASSLQGSGVGYTF. The DNA of the CDR3 is TGTGCCAGCAGCCTCCAGGGAAGCGGCGTGGGCTACACCTTC. The entire variable domain, with the rest obtained from reference TRBV7-9 and TRBJ1-2, is as follows: DTGVSQNPRHKITKRGQNVTFRCDPISEHNRLYWYRQTLGQGPEFLTYFQNEAQLEKSRLLSDRFSAERPKGSFSTLEIQRTEQGDSAMYLCASSLQGSGVGYTFGSGTRLTVV.